Each of the 3 T cell receptor beta chains below was sequenced from the same sample in a study of neurological immune-mediated disorders. One entry per CDR3 protein, called by TCRdb with MiXCR from the 5' RACE reads. The sample carries about 49,000 distinct CDR3 sequences, 9% to 10% recorded once. Sample time point: longitudinal time-point 1 (baseline). The sample was PBMCs. These TCRs come from a woman in her thirties or forties in good health.

This clonotype was observed at least ten times. The V call is TRBV18, the J call TRBJ1-2; no definite D call. In germline, CDR1 is KGHSH, CDR2 LQKENI. V dropped 4 bases and J dropped 6 bases, with 18 bases sitting between them. This CDR3 has 15 residues. DNA for the CDR3: TGTGCCAGCTCACGAATCCCGGAGGGCCTGGATGGCTACACCTTC. This encodes CASSRIPEGLDGYTF.

This chain connects TRBV10-3 to TRBJ1-5; TRBD1 matches at 8 bases. After removal of 6 bases from V and 2 bases from J, the junction contained 3 bases not matched to a gene. The CDR3 runs to 14 residues. Germline CDR1 ENHRY, CDR2 SYGVKD. The CDR3 DNA reads as TGTGCCATCAGCCCGGACAGGGGCAATCAGCCCCAGCATTTT. Amino acids: CAISPDRGNQPQHF.

This chain joins TRBV6-5 and TRBJ2-2; 9 nucleotides match TRBD1. The CDR3 is 19 amino acids. The ends lost 6 bases at V and 0 bases at J; junction bases unmatched: 14. Germline V CDR1 and CDR2: MNHEY, SVGAGI. The CDR3 DNA follows: TGTGCCAGCAGGGGAACTCGGACAGGGGCCCCTTCGAACACCGGGGAGCTGTTTTTT. This translates into CASRGTRTGAPSNTGELFF.